A selection of T cell receptor beta chains follows, all from one sample in a study of ipilimumab plus nivolumab after autologous stem cell transplantation. Profiled with immunoSEQ multiplex PCR; TCRdb holds only in-frame clones, not every one. Of about 13,000 clones in the sample, less than 80% are singletons; the top ten hold 15% to 20%. Sample: PBMCs, taken in a trial of ipilimumab plus nivolumab as post-transplant consolidation. Receptors were obtained from a male donor with diffuse large B-cell lymphoma. Both conserved end residues are part of each CDR3. The order of the fields is clone size, J gene, V gene, D gene, CDR3 protein, CDR3 DNA. D genes are given only for firm matches. A clone size is listed for some rows: how often the clone was seen (once, few, many), or a class if it is expanded.

abundance: -; j_gene: TRBJ1-6; v_gene: TRBV15; d_gene: -; CDR3aa: CATSRDTSLSPLHF; CDR3nt: TGTGCCACCAGCAGGGACACGTCACTTTCACCCCTCCACTTT
abundance: -; j_gene: TRBJ2-5; v_gene: TRBV6-5; d_gene: -; CDR3aa: CASSPQGDRETQYF; CDR3nt: TGTGCCAGCAGTCCACAGGGTGATAGGGAGACCCAGTACTTC
abundance: -; j_gene: TRBJ2-7; v_gene: TRBV4-2; d_gene: TRBD2; CDR3aa: CASSQDLLAADYEQYF; CDR3nt: TGTGCCAGCAGCCAAGATCTCCTAGCGGCGGACTACGAGCAGTACTTC
abundance: -; j_gene: TRBJ2-3; v_gene: TRBV29-1; d_gene: TRBD2; CDR3aa: CSVSGLAGADTQYF; CDR3nt: TGCAGCGTCTCCGGACTAGCGGGAGCAGATACGCAGTATTTT
abundance: -; j_gene: TRBJ2-7; v_gene: TRBV6-1; d_gene: TRBD1; CDR3aa: CASTTGARSSYEQYF; CDR3nt: TGTGCCAGCACTACAGGGGCCCGAAGCTCCTACGAGCAGTACTTC
abundance: -; j_gene: TRBJ1-3; v_gene: TRBV5-1; d_gene: -; CDR3aa: CASSLEGNTIYF; CDR3nt: TGCGCCAGCAGCTTGGAAGGAAACACCATATATTTT
abundance: -; j_gene: TRBJ1-1; v_gene: TRBV14; d_gene: -; CDR3aa: CASSQDLNTEAFF; CDR3nt: TGTGCCAGCAGCCAAGACCTGAACACTGAAGCTTTCTTT
abundance: -; j_gene: TRBJ1-6; v_gene: TRBV15; d_gene: -; CDR3aa: CATSRDAILGPLHF; CDR3nt: TGTGCCACCAGCAGAGATGCGATCCTAGGTCCCCTCCACTTT
abundance: -; j_gene: TRBJ2-7; v_gene: TRBV7-2; d_gene: TRBD2; CDR3aa: CASSPRPPSGSYEQYF; CDR3nt: TGTGCCAGCAGCCCGAGACCTCCTAGCGGGAGCTACGAGCAGTACTTC
abundance: once; j_gene: TRBJ2-7; v_gene: TRBV19; d_gene: TRBD1; CDR3aa: CASRGTGVSEQYF; CDR3nt: TGTGCCAGTAGGGGGACAGGGGTAAGCGAGCAGTACTTC
abundance: -; j_gene: TRBJ1-2; v_gene: TRBV7-2; d_gene: -; CDR3aa: CASSLGPGTTFGYTF; CDR3nt: TGTGCCAGCAGCTTAGGACCAGGGACCACCTTTGGCTACACCTTC
abundance: -; j_gene: TRBJ1-1; v_gene: TRBV27; d_gene: -; CDR3aa: CASSPLGLQGEAFF; CDR3nt: TGTGCCAGCAGTCCATTGGGGCTCCAGGGGGAAGCTTTCTTT
abundance: medium-sized; j_gene: TRBJ1-5; v_gene: TRBV18; d_gene: TRBD1; CDR3aa: CASSPVGDSGNQPQHF; CDR3nt: TGTGCCAGCTCACCAGTAGGGGACAGCGGCAATCAGCCCCAGCATTTT
abundance: once; j_gene: TRBJ1-2; v_gene: TRBV2; d_gene: -; CDR3aa: CASSGDAYGYTF; CDR3nt: TGTGCCAGCAGTGGGGATGCTTATGGCTACACCTTC
abundance: medium-sized; j_gene: TRBJ2-1; v_gene: TRBV5-4; d_gene: TRBD1; CDR3aa: CASSWTGDEQFF; CDR3nt: TGTGCCAGCAGCTGGACAGGTGATGAGCAGTTCTTC
abundance: -; j_gene: TRBJ1-2; v_gene: TRBV7-8; d_gene: TRBD1; CDR3aa: CASSSGQGFGGYTF; CDR3nt: TGTGCCAGCAGCTCAGGACAGGGGTTTGGTGGCTACACCTTC
abundance: -; j_gene: TRBJ1-6; v_gene: TRBV6-5; d_gene: TRBD1; CDR3aa: CASSIDRGSPLHF; CDR3nt: TGTGCCAGCAGTATCGACAGGGGGTCACCCCTCCACTTT
abundance: -; j_gene: TRBJ2-3; v_gene: TRBV7-2; d_gene: TRBD1; CDR3aa: CASSFLGTGVDTQYF; CDR3nt: TGTGCCAGCAGCTTCCTCGGGACAGGGGTAGATACGCAGTATTTT
abundance: -; j_gene: TRBJ2-1; v_gene: TRBV5-4; d_gene: TRBD1; CDR3aa: CASSLDRGHNEQFF; CDR3nt: TGTGCCAGCAGCCTAGACAGGGGCCACAATGAGCAGTTCTTC
abundance: once; j_gene: TRBJ1-5; v_gene: TRBV15; d_gene: -; CDR3aa: CATSRDQFQPQHF; CDR3nt: TGTGCCACCAGCAGAGATCAGTTTCAGCCCCAGCATTTT
abundance: -; j_gene: TRBJ2-1; v_gene: TRBV19; d_gene: -; CDR3aa: CASARGFSGILSYNEQFF; CDR3nt: TGTGCCAGCGCCAGGGGGTTTAGCGGGATTCTCTCCTACAATGAGCAGTTCTTC
abundance: -; j_gene: TRBJ1-2; v_gene: TRBV19; d_gene: TRBD1; CDR3aa: CASSKDRVKGYTF; CDR3nt: TGTGCCAGTAGCAAAGACAGGGTGAAAGGCTACACCTTC
abundance: few; j_gene: TRBJ2-2; v_gene: TRBV7-9; d_gene: TRBD2; CDR3aa: CASGPLAGVGGNTGELFF; CDR3nt: TGTGCCAGCGGACCACTAGCGGGAGTAGGGGGTAACACCGGGGAGCTGTTTTTT
abundance: -; j_gene: TRBJ2-2; v_gene: TRBV9; d_gene: TRBD1; CDR3aa: CASSPGQAGTGELFF; CDR3nt: TGTGCCAGCAGCCCGGGACAGGCGGGCACCGGGGAGCTGTTTTTT
abundance: -; j_gene: TRBJ1-6; v_gene: TRBV6-1; d_gene: TRBD1; CDR3aa: CASRSWDRGLSPLHF; CDR3nt: TGTGCCAGCAGGAGTTGGGACAGGGGGCTTTCACCCCTCCACTTT
abundance: -; j_gene: TRBJ2-5; v_gene: TRBV30; d_gene: TRBD2; CDR3aa: CAWSPPRLAGDWKTQYF; CDR3nt: TGTGCCTGGAGCCCCCCACGACTAGCGGGAGATTGGAAGACCCAGTACTTC
abundance: -; j_gene: TRBJ2-5; v_gene: TRBV15; d_gene: -; CDR3aa: CATSTLRRLGFPRMGTQYF; CDR3nt: TGTGCCACCAGCACCCTCAGGAGGTTGGGCTTTCCTCGGATGGGGACCCAGTACTTC
abundance: -; j_gene: TRBJ1-6; v_gene: TRBV27; d_gene: TRBD1; CDR3aa: CASSSIDRGSPLHF; CDR3nt: TGTGCCAGCAGTTCGATAGACAGGGGTTCACCCCTCCACTTT
abundance: -; j_gene: TRBJ1-4; v_gene: TRBV7-2; d_gene: -; CDR3aa: CASSRLVSTNEKLFF; CDR3nt: TGTGCCAGCAGCCGGCTGGTATCGACTAATGAAAAACTGTTTTTT
abundance: -; j_gene: TRBJ2-1; v_gene: TRBV2; d_gene: -; CDR3aa: CASKRNMRESNEQFF; CDR3nt: TGTGCCAGCAAACGTAACATGCGGGAATCCAATGAGCAGTTCTTC
abundance: -; j_gene: TRBJ1-6; v_gene: TRBV5-6; d_gene: -; CDR3aa: CASSFGNYSPLHF; CDR3nt: TGTGCCAGCAGCTTCGGGAATTATTCACCCCTCCACTTT
abundance: -; j_gene: TRBJ1-1; v_gene: TRBV7-9; d_gene: -; CDR3aa: CASRLPLGHTEAFF; CDR3nt: TGTGCCAGCAGATTACCTCTGGGACACACTGAAGCTTTCTTT
abundance: -; j_gene: TRBJ2-3; v_gene: TRBV29-1; d_gene: TRBD2; CDR3aa: CSGGLAVGDTQYF; CDR3nt: TGCAGCGGTGGACTAGCAGTAGGGGATACGCAGTATTTT
abundance: -; j_gene: TRBJ2-7; v_gene: TRBV5-8; d_gene: TRBD2; CDR3aa: CASSFGASGGSEQYF; CDR3nt: TGTGCCAGCAGCTTTGGCGCTAGCGGGGGGAGCGAGCAGTACTTC
abundance: -; j_gene: TRBJ2-3; v_gene: TRBV28; d_gene: -; CDR3aa: CASSLRADTQYF; CDR3nt: TGTGCCAGCAGTTTACGGGCAGATACGCAGTATTTT
abundance: -; j_gene: TRBJ2-2; v_gene: TRBV9; d_gene: TRBD1; CDR3aa: CASSNRTGPAGELFF; CDR3nt: TGTGCCAGCAGCAATCGGACAGGGCCCGCCGGGGAGCTGTTTTTT
abundance: -; j_gene: TRBJ2-5; v_gene: TRBV29-1; d_gene: TRBD2; CDR3aa: CSVDDPGGPVQETQYF; CDR3nt: TGCAGCGTTGACGACCCGGGGGGGCCGGTCCAAGAGACCCAGTACTTC
abundance: -; j_gene: TRBJ1-2; v_gene: TRBV5-1; d_gene: TRBD1; CDR3aa: CASSLGTGRGVHGYTF; CDR3nt: TGCGCCAGCAGCTTGGGAACGGGCAGGGGGGTTCATGGCTACACCTTC
abundance: -; j_gene: TRBJ1-1; v_gene: TRBV19; d_gene: -; CDR3aa: CASSISSASFTEAFF; CDR3nt: TGTGCCAGTAGTATCAGCTCCGCCTCATTCACTGAAGCTTTCTTT
abundance: -; j_gene: TRBJ2-5; v_gene: TRBV5-1; d_gene: -; CDR3aa: CASSLAISEAQETQYF; CDR3nt: TGCGCCAGCAGCTTGGCCATCTCAGAAGCCCAAGAGACCCAGTACTTC
abundance: -; j_gene: TRBJ2-7; v_gene: TRBV27; d_gene: -; CDR3aa: CASSLGNGEQYF; CDR3nt: TGTGCCAGCAGTTTGGGCAATGGCGAGCAGTACTTC
abundance: -; j_gene: TRBJ1-1; v_gene: TRBV27; d_gene: -; CDR3aa: CASSLLVNTEAFF; CDR3nt: TGTGCCAGCAGTTTATTGGTTAACACTGAAGCTTTCTTT
abundance: -; j_gene: TRBJ2-1; v_gene: TRBV6-5; d_gene: TRBD2; CDR3aa: CASSYSSGGADEQFF; CDR3nt: TGTGCCAGCAGTTACTCGAGCGGGGGGGCCGATGAGCAGTTCTTC